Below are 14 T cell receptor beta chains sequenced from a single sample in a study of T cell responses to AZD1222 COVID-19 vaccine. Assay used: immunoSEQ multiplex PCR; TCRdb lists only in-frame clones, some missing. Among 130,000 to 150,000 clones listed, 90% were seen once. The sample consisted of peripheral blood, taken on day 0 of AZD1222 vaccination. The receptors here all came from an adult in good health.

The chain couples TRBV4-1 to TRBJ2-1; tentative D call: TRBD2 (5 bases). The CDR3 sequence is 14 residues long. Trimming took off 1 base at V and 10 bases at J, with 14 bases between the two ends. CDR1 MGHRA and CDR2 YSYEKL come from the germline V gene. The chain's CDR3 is CASSQVSVGGEQFF. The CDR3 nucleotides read TGCGCCAGCAGCCAAGTAAGTGTGGGCGGGGAGCAGTTCTTC.

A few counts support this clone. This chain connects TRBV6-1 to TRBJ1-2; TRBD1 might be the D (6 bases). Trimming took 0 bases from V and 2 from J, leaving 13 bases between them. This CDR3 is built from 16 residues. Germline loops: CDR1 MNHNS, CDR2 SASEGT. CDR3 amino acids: CASSEAVEGVNYGYTF. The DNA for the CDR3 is TGTGCCAGCAGTGAAGCAGTGGAGGGGGTCAACTATGGCTACACCTTC.

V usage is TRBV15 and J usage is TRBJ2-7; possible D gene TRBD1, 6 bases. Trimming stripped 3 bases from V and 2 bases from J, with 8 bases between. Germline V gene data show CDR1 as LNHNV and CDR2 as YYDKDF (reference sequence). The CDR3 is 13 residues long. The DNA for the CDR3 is TGTGCCACCAGCAGGGACAGCCCCTACGAGCAGTACTTC. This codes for CATSRDSPYEQYF.

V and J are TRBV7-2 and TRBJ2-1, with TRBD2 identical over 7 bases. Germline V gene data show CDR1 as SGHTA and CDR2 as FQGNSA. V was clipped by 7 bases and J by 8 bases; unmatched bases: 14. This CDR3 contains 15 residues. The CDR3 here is CASTPGGSRVYEQFF. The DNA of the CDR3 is TGTGCCAGCACCCCCGGCGGGAGTAGGGTCTATGAGCAGTTCTTC. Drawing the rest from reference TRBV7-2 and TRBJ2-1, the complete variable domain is GAGVSQSPSNKVTEKGKDVELRCDPISGHTALYWYRQSLGQGLEFLIYFQGNSAPDKSGLPSDRFSAERTGGSVSTLTIQRTQQEDSAVYLCASTPGGSRVYEQFFGPGTRLTVL.

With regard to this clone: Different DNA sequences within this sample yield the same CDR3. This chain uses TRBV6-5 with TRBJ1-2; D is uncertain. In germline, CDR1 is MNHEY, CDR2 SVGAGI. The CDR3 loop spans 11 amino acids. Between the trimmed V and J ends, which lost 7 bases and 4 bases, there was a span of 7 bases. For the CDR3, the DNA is TGTGCCAGCACTGGCGGCTATGGCTACACCTTC. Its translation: CASTGGYGYTF.

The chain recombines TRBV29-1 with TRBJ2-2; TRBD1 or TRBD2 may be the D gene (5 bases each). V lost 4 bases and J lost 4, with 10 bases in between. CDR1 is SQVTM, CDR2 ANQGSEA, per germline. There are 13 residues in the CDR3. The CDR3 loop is CSVGGGFTGELFF. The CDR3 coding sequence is TGCAGCGTTGGTGGGGGTTTCACCGGGGAGCTGTTTTTT.

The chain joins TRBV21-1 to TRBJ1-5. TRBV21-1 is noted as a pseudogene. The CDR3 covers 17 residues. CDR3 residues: CASSKVRWGVRNQPQHF. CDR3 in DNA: TGTGCCAGCAGCAAAGTCCGATGGGGAGTACGCAATCAGCCCCAGCATTTT.

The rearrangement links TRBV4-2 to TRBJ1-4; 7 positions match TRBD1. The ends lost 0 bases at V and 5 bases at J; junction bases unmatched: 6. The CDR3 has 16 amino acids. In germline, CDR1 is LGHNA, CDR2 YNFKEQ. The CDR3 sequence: CASSQDSAGGNEKLFF. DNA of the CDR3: TGTGCCAGCAGCCAAGATTCGGCAGGGGGAAATGAAAAACTGTTTTTT.

This chain's CDR3 is CASSPRRSPNTGELFF. Here the CDR3 DNA reads TGTGCCAGCAGCCCCCGGAGGAGCCCGAACACCGGGGAGCTGTTTTTT. V and J are TRBV9 and TRBJ2-2, with D tentatively TRBD2 (5 bases). Germline CDR1 is SGDLS and CDR2 is YYNGEE. V lost 4 bases to trimming and J lost 0 bases, with 13 bases between them. The CDR3 covers 16 residues.

CDR3 amino acids: CASSPSRGQGNTEAFF. CDR3 DNA sequence: TGTGCCAGCAGCCCGTCTAGAGGGCAGGGGAACACTGAAGCTTTCTTT. This rearrangement joins TRBV3-1 (or the pseudogene TRBV3-2) to TRBJ1-1, with TRBD1 as a possible D gene (5 bases). The CDR3 has 16 amino acids. Germline loops: CDR1 LGHDT, CDR2 YNNKEL (reference sequence). Between the trimmed V and J ends, which lost 4 bases and 1 base, there was a span of 16 bases.

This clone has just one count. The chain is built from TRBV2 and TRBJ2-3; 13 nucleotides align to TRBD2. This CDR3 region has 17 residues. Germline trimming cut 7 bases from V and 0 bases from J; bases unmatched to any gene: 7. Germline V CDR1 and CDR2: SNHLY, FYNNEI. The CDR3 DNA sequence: TGTGCCAGCACCAGGACTAGCGGGGGACTTAGCACAGATACGCAGTATTTT. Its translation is CASTRTSGGLSTDTQYF.

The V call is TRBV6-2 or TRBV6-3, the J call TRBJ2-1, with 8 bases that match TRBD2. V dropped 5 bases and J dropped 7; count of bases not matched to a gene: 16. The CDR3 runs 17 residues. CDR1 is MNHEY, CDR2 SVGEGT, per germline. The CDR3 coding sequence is TGTGCCAGCAGTGACGAGATGGGGACGGGAGGGGTAAATGAGCAGTTCTTC. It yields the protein CASSDEMGTGGVNEQFF.

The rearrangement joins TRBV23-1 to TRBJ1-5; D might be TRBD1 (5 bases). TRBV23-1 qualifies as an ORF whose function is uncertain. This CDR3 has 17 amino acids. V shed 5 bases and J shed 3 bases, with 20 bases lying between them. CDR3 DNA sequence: TGCGCCAGCAGTACATTTCAGGGAATTCGGGCCAATCAGCCCCAGCATTTT. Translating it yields CASSTFQGIRANQPQHF.

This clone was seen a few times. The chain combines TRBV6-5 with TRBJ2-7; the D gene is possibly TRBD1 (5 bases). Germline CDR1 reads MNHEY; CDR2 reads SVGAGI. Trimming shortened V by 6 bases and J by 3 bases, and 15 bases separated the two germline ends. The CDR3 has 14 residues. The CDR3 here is CASRVVAGRYEQYF. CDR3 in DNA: TGTGCCAGCAGGGTGGTGGCAGGGCGCTACGAGCAGTACTTC.